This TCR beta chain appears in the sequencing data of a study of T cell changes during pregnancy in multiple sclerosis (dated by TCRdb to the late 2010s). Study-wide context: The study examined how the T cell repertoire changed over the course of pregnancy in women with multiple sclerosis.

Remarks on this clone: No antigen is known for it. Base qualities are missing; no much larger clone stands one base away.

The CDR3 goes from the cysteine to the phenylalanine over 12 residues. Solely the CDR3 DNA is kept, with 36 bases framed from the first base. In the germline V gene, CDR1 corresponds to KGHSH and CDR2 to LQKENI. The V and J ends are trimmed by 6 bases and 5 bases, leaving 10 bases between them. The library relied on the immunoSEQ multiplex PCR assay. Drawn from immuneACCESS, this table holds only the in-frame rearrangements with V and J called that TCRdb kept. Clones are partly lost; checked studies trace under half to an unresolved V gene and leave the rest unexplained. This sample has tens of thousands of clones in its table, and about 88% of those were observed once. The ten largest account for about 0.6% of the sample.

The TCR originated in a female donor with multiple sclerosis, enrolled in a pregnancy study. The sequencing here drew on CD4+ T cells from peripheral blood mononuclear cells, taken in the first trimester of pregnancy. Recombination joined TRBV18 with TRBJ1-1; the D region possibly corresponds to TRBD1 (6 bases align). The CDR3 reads CASSPQGTEAFF. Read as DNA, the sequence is TGTGCCAGCTCGCCCCAGGGGACTGAAGCTTTCTTT.